This T cell receptor (beta chain) originates from a study of shared clonotypes between healthy human individuals. General study results and limits: Relative to memory subsets, naive subsets generally showed larger estimated richness.

V lost 1 base and J 6 bases, leaving 19 bases between the germline ends. This CDR3 is 16 amino acids long. The V gene's germline CDR1 is MNHEY and CDR2 SMNVEV (reference sequence). A deep-level run was used for the assay. Sorted-subset replicate PCRs used about 0.2 ug DNA, approximately 33,000 T cell genomes. The protocol was immunoSEQ multiplex PCR, while the TCRdb copy is restricted to in-frame clones and leaves out a portion. The table shows 1,400,000 or so clones, with 97% to 99% occurring only once. Worth noting for this clone: No antigen is known for it.

The receptor's source is a man aged 25 to 45 in good health. This chain joins TRBV27 and TRBJ2-7; unclear D gene. Input material: naive CD4+ T cells sorted from blood. The subset is: CD45RA+ positively selected. The DNA of the CDR3 is TGTGCCAGCAGTTTATGGTCCGTCGCCGGGCTAGGCGAGCAGTACTTC. Amino acids: CASSLWSVAGLGEQYF.